This T cell receptor beta chain appears in the sequencing data of a study of cytomegalovirus exposure and HLA in healthy donors. This clone occurred a few times. The sample has other DNA sequences that encode this CDR3 too. Donors sampled were nominally healthy, though unrecorded immune exposures were likely. V shed 5 bases and J shed 3 bases, with 11 bases lying between them. CDR1 and CDR2 from the germline V gene are SGHTA and FQGNSA. The CDR3 covers 13 residues. Both 60 Vbeta primers and 13 Jbeta primers went into the PCR. Repertoires were generated with immunoSEQ multiplex PCR, while TCRdb's copy carries only in-frame clones and drops some. The sample shows some 150,000 clones, around four fifths of them seen only once.

The chain links TRBV7-2 to TRBJ2-7, with D maybe TRBD1 (5 bases). The sequencing sample was made of PBMCs. This TCR came from a man between 50 and 59 years old in good health and CMV-seropositive. This CDR3 is CASSLRQNYEQYF. The DNA of the CDR3 is TGTGCCAGCAGCCTACGACAGAACTACGAGCAGTACTTC.